This TCR beta chain is drawn from a study of T cell repertoires in cytomegalovirus infection. For the study at large: Matching HLA type and CMV infection were both indicated by public TCR beta signatures.

This clonotype was picked up one time. Its antigen is unidentified. TCRdb redid the calling of the reads with MiXCR, one entry per CDR3 protein. The sample has over 250,000 distinct CDR3 sequences, roughly a fifth seen once; the top ten hold roughly a fifth. Here the sequenced sample was cultured PBMCs, taken from culture after CMV antigen stimulation. The sequence came from a human donor in good health (CMV status not recorded). Some clones in this sample may be carry-over from other donors' samples.

CDR3 loop: CASSPDRVRNGYTF. The DNA for the CDR3 is TGTGCCAGCAGTCCGGACAGGGTTCGTAATGGCTACACCTTC. The chain is built from TRBV6-1 and TRBJ1-2, with TRBD1 identical over 8 bases. Germline-derived CDR1 and CDR2 are MNHNS and SASEGT. V gave up 5 bases and J gave up 6 bases; unmatched junction bases: 8. The CDR3 runs to 14 residues.